Listed here is a single T cell receptor beta chain. This clonotype was recorded a few times. Its antigen has not been determined. Within one base of it there is no much larger clone, and no base qualities were kept. These data belong to a study of T cells after yellow fever vaccination (dated by TCRdb to between 2018 and 2020). Concerning the study at large: Libraries from fractions with low cell numbers were prepared with the SMART-Seq v4 Ultra Low Input RNA kit. Blood samples were taken at several timepoints before and after primary and secondary immunization, and bulk PBMC replicates and cell subsets were isolated. Two healthy male donors, one aged 18 to 30 and one aged 30 to 40 years, made up the cohort. To track T-cell clones before and after primary and booster YFV17D yellow fever vaccination, bulk TCR alpha and beta repertoires were sequenced longitudinally.

TCR cDNA was synthesized by 5'RACE template switching, which introduced a universal primer site and unique molecular identifiers. cDNA synthesis was primed from both the TCR alpha and TCR beta constant segments. Library amplification used two PCR steps, and the second PCR step added sample barcodes and sequencing adapters. Sequencing of the libraries was done on either Illumina HiSeq 2500 (2x100 bp) or NovaSeq (2x150 bp). As for the original processing: MIGEC handled demultiplexing of reads and collapsing into UMI consensus sequences, while MiXCR performed V(D)J alignment. Vaccine-responding clonotypes were identified with edgeR using replicate PBMC samples, with FDR below 0.01 and a log2 fold change above 5 up to day 15 being required. CD4 or CD8 identity was assigned to each bulk clonotype according to whether the clonotype was present at higher abundance in the sequenced CD4 repertoire or the sequenced CD8 repertoire. The public reads were quality trimmed at Q25 with fastp and then assembled into clones with MiXCR by TCRdb, keeping productive beta chains. Merged by CDR3 protein, the rows form single entries marked with the most common genes and DNA. TCRdb's processing, not the authors', yielded these V and J calls. This sample holds about 58,000 distinct CDR3 sequences; approximately 7.7% were observed only once. The ten largest clonotypes hold roughly two fifths of the sample.

General findings and caveats noted by the study authors: A small fraction of clonotypes appeared in both the CD4 and CD8 compartments, likely as a result of convergent recombination. The study included only a couple of donors, which limits how far the findings can be generalized. The secondary T-cell response was weaker than the primary response but faster, peaking on day 5 instead of day 15. FACS-sorted repertoires could contain abundant contaminating clonotypes from the bulk population, so computational filtering was required. Most clones expanded after primary vaccination were re-detected after the booster (approximately 95% of CD4 and around 88% of CD8), suggesting broad memory maintenance.

The sample's treatment or condition label is to be understood as: live attenuated yellow fever vaccine strain. PBMCs were isolated from peripheral blood using a standard Ficoll-Paque protocol. Dynabeads CD4 and CD8 positive selection kits were used to isolate CD4 and CD8 T-cell fractions. TriZol was used to extract RNA from bulk PBMCs, from CD4 and CD8 fractions, and from dextramer-positive and dextramer-negative fractions. Sequences were derived from CD8+ T cells sorted from PBMCs, sampled on the day of the first yellow fever vaccination. The receptor was isolated from a man aged 18 to 35 who received the YFV17D yellow fever vaccine.

The DNA is as follows: TGTGCCAGCAGCTTCAACCTTGATACGCAGTATTTT. Translated, it gives CASSFNLDTQYF. Recombination joined TRBV5-4 with TRBJ2-3; the D gene is unclear. For CDR1 and CDR2, the germline V gene (reference sequence) lists SGHNT and YYREEE. There are 12 amino acids in the CDR3, from cysteine to phenylalanine inclusive. CDR3 DNA only is kept here, 36 bases in frame from base 1. The V end loses 2 bases and the J end loses 6 bases, and a stretch of 7 bases separates them.